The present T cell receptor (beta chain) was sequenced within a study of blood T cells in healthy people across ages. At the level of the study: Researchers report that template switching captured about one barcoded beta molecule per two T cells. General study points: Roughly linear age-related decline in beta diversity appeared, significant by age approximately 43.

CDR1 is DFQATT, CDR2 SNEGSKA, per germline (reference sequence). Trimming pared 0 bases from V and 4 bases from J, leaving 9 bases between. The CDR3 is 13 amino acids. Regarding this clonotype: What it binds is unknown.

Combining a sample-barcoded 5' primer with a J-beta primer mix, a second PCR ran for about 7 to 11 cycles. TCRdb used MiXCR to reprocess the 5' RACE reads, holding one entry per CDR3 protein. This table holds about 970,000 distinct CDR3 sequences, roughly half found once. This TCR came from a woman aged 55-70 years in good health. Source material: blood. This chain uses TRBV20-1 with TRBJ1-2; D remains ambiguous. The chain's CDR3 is CSARDYATYGYTF. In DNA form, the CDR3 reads TGCAGTGCTAGAGACTACGCGACCTATGGCTACACCTTC.